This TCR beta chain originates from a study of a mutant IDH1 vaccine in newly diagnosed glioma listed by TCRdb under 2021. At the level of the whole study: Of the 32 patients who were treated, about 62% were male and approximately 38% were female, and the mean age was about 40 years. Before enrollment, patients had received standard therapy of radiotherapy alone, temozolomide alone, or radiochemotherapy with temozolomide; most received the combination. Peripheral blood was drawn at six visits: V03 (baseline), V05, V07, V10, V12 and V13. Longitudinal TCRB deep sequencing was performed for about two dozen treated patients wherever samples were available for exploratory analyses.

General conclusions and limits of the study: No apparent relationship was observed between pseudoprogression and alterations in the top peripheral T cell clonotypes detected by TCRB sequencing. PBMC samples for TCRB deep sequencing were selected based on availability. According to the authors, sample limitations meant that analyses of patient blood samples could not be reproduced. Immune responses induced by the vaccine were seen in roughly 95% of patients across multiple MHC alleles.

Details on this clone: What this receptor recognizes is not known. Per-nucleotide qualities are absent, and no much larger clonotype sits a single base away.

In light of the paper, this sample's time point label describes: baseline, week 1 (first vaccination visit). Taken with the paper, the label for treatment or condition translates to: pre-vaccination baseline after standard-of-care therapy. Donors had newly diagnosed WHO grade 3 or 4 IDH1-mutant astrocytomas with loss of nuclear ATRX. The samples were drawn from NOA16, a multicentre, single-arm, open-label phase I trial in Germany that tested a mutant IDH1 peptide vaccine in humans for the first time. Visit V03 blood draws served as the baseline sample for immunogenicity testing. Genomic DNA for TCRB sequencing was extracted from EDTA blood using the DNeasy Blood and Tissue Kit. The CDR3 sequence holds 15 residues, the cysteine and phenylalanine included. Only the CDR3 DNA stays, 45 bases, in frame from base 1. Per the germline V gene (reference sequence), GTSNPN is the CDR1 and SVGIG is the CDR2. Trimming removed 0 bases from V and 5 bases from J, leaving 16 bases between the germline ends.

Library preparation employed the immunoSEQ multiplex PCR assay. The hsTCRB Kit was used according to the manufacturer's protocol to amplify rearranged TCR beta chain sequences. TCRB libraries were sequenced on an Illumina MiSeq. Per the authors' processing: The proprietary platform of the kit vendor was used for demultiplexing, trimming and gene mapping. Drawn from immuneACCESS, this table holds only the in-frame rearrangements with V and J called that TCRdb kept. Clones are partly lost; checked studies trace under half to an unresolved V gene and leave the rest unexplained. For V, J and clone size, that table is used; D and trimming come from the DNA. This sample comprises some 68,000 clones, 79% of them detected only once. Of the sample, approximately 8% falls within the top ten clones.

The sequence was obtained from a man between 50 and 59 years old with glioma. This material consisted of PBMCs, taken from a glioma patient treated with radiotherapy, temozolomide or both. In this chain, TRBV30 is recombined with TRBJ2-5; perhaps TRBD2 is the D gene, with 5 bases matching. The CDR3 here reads CAWSVGSRGSETQYF. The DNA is TGTGCCTGGAGTGTGGGGTCTCGGGGTTCGGAGACCCAGTACTTC.